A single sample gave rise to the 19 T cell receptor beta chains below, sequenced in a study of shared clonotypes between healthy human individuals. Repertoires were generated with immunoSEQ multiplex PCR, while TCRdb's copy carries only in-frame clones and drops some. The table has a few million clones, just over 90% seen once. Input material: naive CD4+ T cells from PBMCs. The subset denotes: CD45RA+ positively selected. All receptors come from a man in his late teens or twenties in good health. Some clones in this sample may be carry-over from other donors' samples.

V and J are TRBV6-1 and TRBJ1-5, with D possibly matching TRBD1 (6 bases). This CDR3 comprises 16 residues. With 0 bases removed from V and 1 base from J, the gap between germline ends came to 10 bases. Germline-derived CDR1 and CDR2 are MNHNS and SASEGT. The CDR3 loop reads CASSEARGRSNQPQHF. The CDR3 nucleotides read TGTGCCAGCAGTGAAGCCAGGGGCCGAAGCAATCAGCCCCAGCATTTT.

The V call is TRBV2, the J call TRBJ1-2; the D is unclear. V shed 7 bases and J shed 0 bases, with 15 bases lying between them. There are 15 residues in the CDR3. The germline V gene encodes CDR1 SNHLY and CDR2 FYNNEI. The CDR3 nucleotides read TGTGCCAGCATAGGGCTCCTGAGAGCTAACTATGGCTACACCTTC. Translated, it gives CASIGLLRANYGYTF.

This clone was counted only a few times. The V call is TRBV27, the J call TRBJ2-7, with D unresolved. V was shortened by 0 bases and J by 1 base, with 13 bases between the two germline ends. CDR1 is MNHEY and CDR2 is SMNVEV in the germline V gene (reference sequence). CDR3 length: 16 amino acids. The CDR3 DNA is TGTGCCAGCAGTTTATCGCTTCCAGGCGATTCCTACGAGCAGTACTTC. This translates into CASSLSLPGDSYEQYF.

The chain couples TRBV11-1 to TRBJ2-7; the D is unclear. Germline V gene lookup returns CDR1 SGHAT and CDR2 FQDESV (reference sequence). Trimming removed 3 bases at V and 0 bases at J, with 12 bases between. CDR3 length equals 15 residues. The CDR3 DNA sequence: TGTGCCAGCAGCTTGAATCGCTTTAGCTCCTACGAGCAGTACTTC. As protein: CASSLNRFSSYEQYF.

The CDR3 sequence: CASRSQWGDTEAFF. Here the CDR3 DNA reads TGTGCCAGCCGGTCACAATGGGGGGACACTGAAGCTTTCTTT. V is TRBV7-9 and J is TRBJ1-1; weak D call: TRBD1 (5 bases). The germline CDR1 and CDR2 sequences are SEHNR and FQNEAQ (reference sequence). The CDR3 covers 14 residues. V was trimmed by 8 bases and J by 3 bases, leaving 16 bases between them.

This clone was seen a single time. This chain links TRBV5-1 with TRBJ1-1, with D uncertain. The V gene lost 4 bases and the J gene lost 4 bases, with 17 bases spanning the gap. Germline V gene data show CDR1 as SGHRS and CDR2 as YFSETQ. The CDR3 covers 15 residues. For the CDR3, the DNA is TGCGCCAGCAGCGTCGAGGGCCTGTCCGGCACTGAAGCTTTCTTT. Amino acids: CASSVEGLSGTEAFF.

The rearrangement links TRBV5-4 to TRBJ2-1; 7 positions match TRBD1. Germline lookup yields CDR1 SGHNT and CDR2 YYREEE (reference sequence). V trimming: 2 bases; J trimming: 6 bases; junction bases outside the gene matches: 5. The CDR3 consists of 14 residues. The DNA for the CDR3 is TGTGCCAGCAGCTTTGTAGGGGGCCCCAATGAGCAGTTCTTC. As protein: CASSFVGGPNEQFF.

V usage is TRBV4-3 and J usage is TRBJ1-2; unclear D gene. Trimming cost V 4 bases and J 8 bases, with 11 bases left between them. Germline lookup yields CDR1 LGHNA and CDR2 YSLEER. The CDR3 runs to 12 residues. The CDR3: CASSLTGYGYTF. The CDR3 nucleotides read TGCGCCAGCAGCCTTACGGGGTACGGCTACACCTTC.

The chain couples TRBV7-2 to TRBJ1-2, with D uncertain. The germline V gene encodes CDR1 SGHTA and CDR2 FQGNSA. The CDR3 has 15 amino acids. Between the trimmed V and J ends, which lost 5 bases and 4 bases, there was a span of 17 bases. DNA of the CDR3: TGTGCCAGCAGCCCCCGACCCGGGATCGGCTATGGCTACACCTTC. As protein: CASSPRPGIGYGYTF.

CDR3 region: CASSETRSGGVYEQYF. As DNA, the CDR3 is TGTGCCAGCAGTGAAACTCGGTCAGGGGGCGTATACGAGCAGTACTTC. The chain carries TRBV6-1 and TRBJ2-7; 8 positions match TRBD1. This CDR3 contains 16 residues. The germline CDR1 and CDR2 sequences are MNHNS and SASEGT. The trim removed 2 bases at V and 4 bases at J, leaving 10 bases unmatched.

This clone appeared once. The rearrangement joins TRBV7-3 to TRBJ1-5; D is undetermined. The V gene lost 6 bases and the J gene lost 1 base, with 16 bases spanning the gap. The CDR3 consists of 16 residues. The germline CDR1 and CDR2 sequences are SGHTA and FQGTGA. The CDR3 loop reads CASRLGGPMSNQPQHF. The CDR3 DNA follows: TGTGCCAGCAGGCTTGGAGGGCCTATGAGCAATCAGCCCCAGCATTTT. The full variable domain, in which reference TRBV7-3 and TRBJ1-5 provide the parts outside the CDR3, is GAGVSQTPSNKVTEKGKYVELRCDPISGHTALYWYRQSLGQGPEFLIYFQGTGAADDSGLPNDRFFAVRPEGSVSTLKIQRTERGDSAVYLCASRLGGPMSNQPQHFGDGTRLSIL.

The DNA for the CDR3 is TGTGCCAGCAGTCGGACAGGGGGTTTCACCTACGAGCAGTACTTC. Its translation is CASSRTGGFTYEQYF. V usage is TRBV9 and J usage is TRBJ2-7, with 10 bases that match TRBD1. Germline V gene lookup returns CDR1 SGDLS and CDR2 YYNGEE. V gave up 5 bases and J gave up 2 bases; unmatched junction bases: 7. The CDR3 is made up of 15 amino acids.

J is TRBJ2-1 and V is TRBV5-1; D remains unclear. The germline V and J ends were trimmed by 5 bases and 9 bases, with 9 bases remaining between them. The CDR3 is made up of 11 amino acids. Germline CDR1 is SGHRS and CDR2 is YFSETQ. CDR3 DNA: TGCGCCAGCAGTTACAGAGGTGAGCAGTTCTTC. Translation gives CASSYRGEQFF.

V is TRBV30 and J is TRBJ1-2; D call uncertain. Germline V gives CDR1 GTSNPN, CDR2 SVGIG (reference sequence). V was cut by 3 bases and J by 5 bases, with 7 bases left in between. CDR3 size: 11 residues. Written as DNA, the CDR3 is TGTGCCTGGAGGGAGGAGTATGGCTACACCTTC. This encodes CAWREEYGYTF.

In DNA, the CDR3 is TGTGCCAGCAGCTTGACCGCGAGCTCCTACAATGAGCAGTTCTTC. Encoded protein: CASSLTASSYNEQFF. The chain links TRBV5-4 to TRBJ2-1; the D is unclear. CDR1 SGHNT and CDR2 YYREEE come from the germline V gene (reference sequence). The CDR3 is 15 amino acids. Deletions cut 1 base from V and 0 bases from J, with 8 bases between. Combining the CDR3 with reference TRBV5-4 and TRBJ2-1 gives the whole variable domain ETGVTQSPTHLIKTRGQQVTLRCSSQSGHNTVSWYQQALGQGPQFIFQYYREEENGRGNFPPRFSGLQFPNYSSELNVNALELDDSALYLCASSLTASSYNEQFFGPGTRLTVL.

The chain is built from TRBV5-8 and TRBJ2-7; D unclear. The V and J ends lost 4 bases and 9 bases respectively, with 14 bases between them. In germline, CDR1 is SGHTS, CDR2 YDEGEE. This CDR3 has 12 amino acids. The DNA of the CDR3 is TGTGCCAGCAGCCTTAGGGCAGCCTGGCAGTACTTC. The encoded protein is CASSLRAAWQYF.

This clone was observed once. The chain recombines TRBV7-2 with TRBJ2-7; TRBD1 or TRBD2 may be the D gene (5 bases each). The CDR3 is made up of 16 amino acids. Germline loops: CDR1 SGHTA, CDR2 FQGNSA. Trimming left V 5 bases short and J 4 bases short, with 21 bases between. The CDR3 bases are TGTGCCAGCAGCCCCACTGGGACCGAACCACTATACGAGCAGTACTTC. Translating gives CASSPTGTEPLYEQYF.

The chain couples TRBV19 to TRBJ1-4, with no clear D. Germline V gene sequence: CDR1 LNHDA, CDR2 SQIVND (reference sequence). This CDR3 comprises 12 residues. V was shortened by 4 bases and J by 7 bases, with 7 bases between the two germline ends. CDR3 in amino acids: CASSSRGEKLFF. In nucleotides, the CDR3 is TGTGCCAGTAGTAGTCGCGGTGAAAAACTGTTTTTT. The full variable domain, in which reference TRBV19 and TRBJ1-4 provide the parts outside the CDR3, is DGGITQSPKYLFRKEGQNVTLSCEQNLNHDAMYWYRQDPGQGLRLIYYSQIVNDFQKGDIAEGYSVSREKKESFPLTVTSAQKNPTAFYLCASSSRGEKLFFGSGTQLSVL.

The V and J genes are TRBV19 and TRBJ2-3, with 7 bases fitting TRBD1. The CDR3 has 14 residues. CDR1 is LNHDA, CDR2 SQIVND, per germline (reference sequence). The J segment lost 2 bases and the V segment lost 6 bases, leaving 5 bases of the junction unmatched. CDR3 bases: TGTGCCAGTAGACCGGGACAGACCACAGATACGCAGTATTTT. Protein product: CASRPGQTTDTQYF.